These T cell receptor beta chains were read from a single sample in a study of blood T cell repertoires in COVID-19. The data were produced by immunoSEQ multiplex PCR, yet TCRdb's version contains in-frame clones alone and is incomplete. In the table there are fewer than 350,000 clones, about 91% of which are singletons. Sample: peripheral blood. The receptors stem from a woman under 40 with COVID-19, enrolled during active disease. Both conserved end residues are part of each CDR3. The D gene is left open where the match is weak. Part of the rows lack a size; the others show once, few, many or a class for expanded clones.

D	J	V	length	size	CDR3	DNA
.	TRBJ2-2	TRBV6-5	14	.	CASTRDITTGELFF	TGTGCCAGCACCCGGGACATAACCACCGGGGAGCTGTTTTTT
.	TRBJ1-2	TRBV11-2	12	.	CASSLIGGGYTF	TGTGCCAGCAGCTTGATCGGGGGAGGCTACACCTTC
.	TRBJ1-5	TRBV6-2/TRBV6-3	14	.	CASSTGSGNQPQHF	TGTGCCAGCAGTACAGGGTCGGGAAATCAGCCCCAGCATTTT
TRBD1	TRBJ1-1	TRBV2	13	.	CASSVAGGEKAFF	TGTGCCAGCAGTGTGGCAGGGGGCGAGAAAGCTTTCTTT
.	TRBJ1-2	TRBV5-4	13	.	CASSFRGDYGYTF	TGTGCCAGCAGCTTCAGGGGAGACTATGGCTACACCTTC
.	TRBJ2-2	TRBV29-1	14	.	CSAGQTRNTGELFF	TGCAGTGCGGGACAGACACGTAACACCGGGGAGCTGTTTTTT
.	TRBJ1-3	TRBV28	15	.	CASSLGTAPGNTIYF	TGTGCCAGCAGTCTAGGGACTGCCCCTGGAAACACCATATATTTT
TRBD1	TRBJ1-6	TRBV27	15	.	CASREDRIYNSPLHF	TGTGCCAGCAGAGAGGACAGGATCTATAATTCACCCCTCCACTTT
TRBD1	TRBJ1-2	TRBV29-1	14	.	CSVDSGRGTKGYTF	TGCAGCGTTGATTCTGGCAGGGGGACGAAAGGCTACACCTTC
TRBD2	TRBJ2-1	TRBV5-6	15	.	CASSLVAGVYNEQFF	TGTGCCAGCAGCTTGGTAGCGGGGGTCTACAATGAGCAGTTCTTC
.	TRBJ1-6	TRBV21-1	14	once	CARKKKSPNSPLHF	TGTGCCAGGAAGAAGAAGAGTCCTAATTCACCCCTCCACTTT
.	TRBJ1-1	TRBV6-5	13	.	CASSFTENTEAFF	TGTGCCAGCAGTTTTACAGAGAACACTGAAGCTTTCTTT
.	TRBJ1-2	TRBV6-5	14	.	CASSPNEESYGYTF	TGTGCCAGCAGTCCAAATGAGGAGAGCTATGGCTACACCTTC
.	TRBJ2-1	TRBV9	16	.	CASSVDTPRAYNEQFF	TGTGCCAGCAGCGTAGATACCCCCAGGGCCTACAATGAGCAGTTCTTC
.	TRBJ2-5	TRBV30	11	.	CAWTDKETQYF	TGTGCCTGGACAGATAAAGAGACCCAGTACTTC
.	TRBJ1-5	TRBV19	13	.	CASSMGGNQPQHF	TGTGCCAGTAGCATGGGGGGTAATCAGCCCCAGCATTTT
TRBD2	TRBJ2-5	TRBV11-3	15	.	CASSGERGGQETQYF	TGTGCCAGCAGCGGTGAGCGGGGGGGGCAAGAGACCCAGTACTTC
.	TRBJ1-2	TRBV7-9	12	.	CASSPHPLGYTF	TGTGCCAGCAGCCCCCACCCCCTAGGCTACACCTTC
.	TRBJ2-5	TRBV2	13	once	CASSGQGLETQYF	TGTGCCAGCAGTGGGCAGGGTCTTGAGACCCAGTACTTC
.	TRBJ2-5	TRBV15	13	.	CATSSDRQETQYF	TGTGCCACCAGCAGCGACAGACAAGAGACCCAGTACTTC
TRBD1	TRBJ1-2	TRBV2	15	.	CASSEALTGARARTF	TGTGCCAGCAGTGAAGCATTGACAGGGGCCAGGGCGCGCACCTTC
.	TRBJ1-6	TRBV6-6	13	.	CASSSNTGSPLHF	TGTGCCAGCAGTTCGAATACGGGTTCACCCCTCCACTTT
TRBD1	TRBJ2-7	TRBV7-9	14	.	CASSLLQGSNEQYF	TGTGCCAGCAGCTTATTACAGGGGTCCAACGAGCAGTACTTC
TRBD1	TRBJ1-5	TRBV28	16	.	CASSLRTGRRDQPQHF	TGTGCCAGCAGTTTGCGGACAGGGCGGAGGGATCAGCCCCAGCATTTT
.	TRBJ1-2	TRBV28	14	.	CASSLGLFFGGYTF	TGTGCCAGCAGCCTAGGTCTCTTTTTCGGTGGCTACACCTTC
TRBD1	TRBJ2-1	TRBV5-1	13	.	CASSTDHGTGKFF	TGCGCCAGCAGCACGGACCACGGGACAGGAAAGTTCTTC
TRBD1	TRBJ1-1	TRBV7-6	15	.	CASSFRTGPNTEAFF	TGTGCCAGCAGCTTCCGGACAGGACCGAACACTGAAGCTTTCTTT
.	TRBJ1-2	TRBV12-3/TRBV12-4	13	.	CASSDDRSPPYTF	TGTGCCAGCAGTGACGACAGGTCCCCACCTTACACCTTC
.	TRBJ1-5	TRBV12-3/TRBV12-4	13	.	CASSGTELLPQHF	TGTGCCAGCAGTGGAACCGAACTATTGCCCCAGCATTTT
.	TRBJ1-2	TRBV7-9	15	.	CASSSRGGADYGYTF	TGTGCCAGCAGCTCAAGGGGGGGCGCTGACTATGGCTACACCTTC
TRBD1	TRBJ1-1	TRBV14	17	.	CASSQNLGQRMNTEAFF	TGTGCCAGCAGCCAAAACCTGGGACAGCGAATGAACACTGAAGCTTTCTTT